The source of this T cell receptor (beta chain) is a study of T-cell memory formation after mild COVID-19. Study-wide points: Clones that contracted clustered mainly in CM and EM if CD4+ and in EMRA if CD8+. Whereas later expanders leaned CD4+, clones contracting day 15 to 85 showed a balanced CD4/CD8 makeup.

Germline V gives CDR1 MNHEY, CDR2 SMNVEV (reference sequence). After removal of 3 bases from V and 4 bases from J, the junction contained 11 bases not matched to a gene. The CDR3 loop spans 16 amino acids. The 5'RACE method, run with constant-segment primers, produced TCR alpha and TCR beta cDNA libraries (carrying sample barcodes and UMIs). TCRdb reanalysed the 5' RACE reads using MiXCR and keeps one entry per CDR3 protein. The table records 25,000 to 35,000 distinct CDR3 sequences, around 20% of them present only once. The table lists this clonotype with a count of one. Its cognate antigen is unknown.

The chain carries TRBV27 and TRBJ1-1; 7 bases are a match to TRBD1. The specimen sequenced was PBMCs or a T cell subset sorted from them (not recorded which). The TCR originated in an adult who had mild COVID-19 (a few samples of this study predate the infection). Cell type and time point are not known. CDR3 nucleotides: TGTGCCAGCAGTTTTTCCGACAGGGCTGGGTTCACTGAAGCTTTCTTT. The encoded protein is CASSFSDRAGFTEAFF.